What follows are 15 T cell receptor beta chains derived from one specimen sequenced in a study of tumor and adjacent non-tumor tissue in lung cancer. The template was RNA from unsorted bulk tissue. The library came from three nested PCR rounds adapted from ARM-PCR protocols. MiXCR, run by TCRdb on the multiplex PCR reads, gives a single entry per CDR3 protein. The profile shows 120,000 or so distinct CDR3 sequences, under 90% of them singletons. The specimen sequenced was lung tumor tissue. Source of these receptors: a man between 65 and 85 years old with non-small cell lung cancer.

This clonotype was seen a handful of times. It may be a read error: a sequence one base away is much more abundant. Here the CDR3 omits its conserved ending phenylalanine or tryptophan, so a read error is the likely source. The J gene is TRBJ2-4, the V gene TRBV28; no definite D call. Germline-derived CDR1 and CDR2 are MDHEN and SYDVKM. The CDR3 runs to 15 residues. Trimming took off 5 bases at V and 0 bases at J, with 11 bases between the two ends. CDR3 in amino acids: CASSHFPLAKNIQYI. The CDR3 DNA sequence: TGTGCCAGCAGTCACTTTCCTCTAGCCAAAAACATTCAGTACATC.

A word on this clonotype: At one end the junction does not follow the germline gene, possibly because of a read error. The rearrangement uses TRBV5-1 and TRBJ2-3, with D possibly being TRBD2 (5 bases). The CDR3 is 15 amino acids. From germline, CDR1 is SGHRS and CDR2 YFSETQ. CDR3 region: CASSWRVQTRVTQYF. The DNA of the CDR3 is TGCGCCAGTAGCTGGCGGGTTCAAACCAGAGTTACGCAGTATTTT.

The CDR3 DNA is TGTGCCATCAGGAGACAGGGGGCCCCAGATACGGACTATTTT. Translating gives CAIRRQGAPDTDYF. The chain combines TRBV10-3 with TRBJ2-3; TRBD1 aligns across 10 bases. The CDR3 is made up of 14 amino acids. The germline V gene has CDR1 ENHRY and CDR2 SYGVKD. The J segment lost 15 bases and the V segment lost 6 bases, leaving 15 bases of the junction unmatched.

The chain has TRBV14 and TRBJ1-1, with D maybe TRBD1 (5 bases). The CDR3 runs 13 residues. Germline values: CDR1 SGHDN, CDR2 FVKESK. The CDR3 is CSSSQGPTGEAFF. DNA for the CDR3: TGTTCAAGCAGCCAAGGTCCTACAGGTGAAGCTTTCTTT.

This sequence joins TRBV29-1 and TRBJ2-1; D is tentatively TRBD1 or TRBD2 (5 bases each). The germline gives CDR1 SQVTM, CDR2 ANQGSEA. This CDR3 has 14 residues. V lost 4 bases to trimming and J lost 5 bases, with 15 bases between them. The CDR3 DNA is TGCAGCGTTGTGGCGAGGGGCGCGAACAATGAGCAGTTCTTC. The encoded protein is CSVVARGANNEQFF.

Worth noting for this clonotype: One end of the junction is discordant with germline, which a read error may explain. The CDR3 coding sequence is TGCGGTGCTAGAGATGCACAAGGACTAGCGGGAGAAGTTCAGTTCTTC. The encoded protein is CGARDAQGLAGEVQFF. The rearrangement joins TRBV20-1 to TRBJ2-1, with 13 nucleotides matching TRBD2. The CDR3 length is 16 residues. Germline assignment: CDR1 DFQATT and CDR2 SNEGSKA (reference sequence).

Concerning this clonotype: This sequence may be a read error, since a much larger clone differs from it by one base. The V call is TRBV20-1, the J call TRBJ2-3; D gene unclear. CDR1 and CDR2 (germline): DFQATT, SNEGSKA (reference sequence). The CDR3 extends over 12 amino acids. DNA of the CDR3: TGCAGTCCTAGTGGCAGCACAGATACGCAGTATTTT. It encodes CSPSGSTDTQYF.

Note on this clonotype: Sequence at one end of the junction differs from germline and may be a read error. V is TRBV5-4 and J is TRBJ1-2; D gene unclear. CDR3 length equals 13 residues. CDR1 SGHNT and CDR2 YYREEE come from the germline V gene (reference sequence). CDR3 nucleotides: TGTGCCAGCAGATTGGACGTTAACTATGGTTACACTTTC. Residues: CASRLDVNYGYTF.

As for this clonotype: One end of the junction fails to match germline, which may point to a read error. This chain joins TRBV18 and TRBJ2-1; the D is unclear. This CDR3 has 13 amino acids. From germline, CDR1 is KGHSH and CDR2 LQKENI. CDR3 residues: CASSPRRDPEQFF. CDR3 nucleotides: TGTGCCAGCTCTCCACGAAGAGACCCAGAGCAGTTCTTC.

In the case of this clonotype: One end of the junction fails to match germline, which may point to a read error. CDR3 sequence: CSAYAGGGGQQYF. The CDR3 region has the DNA TGCAGTGCTTACGCAGGGGGCGGGGGCCAGCAATACTTC. The chain combines TRBV20-1 with TRBJ2-7, with D perhaps matching TRBD1 (8 bases). The CDR3 consists of 13 residues. Germline assignment: CDR1 DFQATT and CDR2 SNEGSKA (reference sequence).

A word on this clonotype: A junction end diverges from the germline sequence, so it may reflect a read error. The CDR3 sequence is CSTLGTSFTGELFF. The DNA for the CDR3 is TGTAGCACATTAGGGACTAGCTTCACCGGGGAGCTGTTTTTT. The rearrangement links TRBV29-1 to TRBJ2-2; the match to TRBD2 covers 9 bases. This CDR3 region has 14 residues. Per germline, CDR1 SQVTM and CDR2 ANQGSEA.

This clonotype was detected only once. The V gene is TRBV20-1, the J gene TRBJ2-2; perhaps TRBD2 as D (5 bases). From germline, CDR1 is DFQATT and CDR2 SNEGSKA (reference sequence). The CDR3 runs 17 residues. V lost 1 base, J lost 9 bases, and 24 bases lay in between. The CDR3 sequence is CSARGGSAGVGTRELFF. The CDR3 DNA reads TGCAGTGCTAGAGGTGGGAGTGCAGGAGTGGGTACCAGGGAGCTGTTTTTT.

As concerns this clonotype: Sequence at one end of the junction differs from germline and may be a read error. This chain connects TRBV28 to TRBJ2-5; possibly TRBD2 for D (6 bases). This CDR3 is 13 amino acids long. Germline V gene sequence: CDR1 MDHEN, CDR2 SYDVKM. The CDR3 bases are TGTGCCAGCAGTCCTGGGTACCGGGAGACCCGGTACTTC. It yields the protein CASSPGYRETRYF.

The V gene is TRBV29-1, the J gene TRBJ2-2; the D is unclear. The CDR3 loop spans 12 amino acids. CDR1 SQVTM and CDR2 ANQGSEA come from the germline V gene. The CDR3 loop is CTVHLGPGELFF. The CDR3 region has the DNA TGCACTGTTCATCTCGGGCCCGGGGAGCTGTTTTTT.

This clonotype was found once. The rearrangement uses TRBV10-3 and TRBJ2-5; no firm D call. The CDR3 runs to 13 residues. Germline V CDR1 and CDR2: ENHRY, SYGVKD. Trimming pared 7 bases from V and 1 base from J, leaving 10 bases between. The chain's CDR3 is CAINGNSQETQYF. The CDR3 DNA is TGTGCCATCAATGGAAACAGCCAAGAGACCCAGTACTTC.